These T cell receptor beta chains were read from a single sample in a study of blood T cell repertoires in COVID-19. Clones were read by immunoSEQ multiplex PCR, and TCRdb kept only the in-frame ones, dropping some. This table holds roughly 430,000 clones, about 88% found once. Material for sequencing was PBMCs or T cells enriched from blood (not recorded which). These TCRs come from a woman aged 18-30 years who had been exposed to COVID-19. Each CDR3 is given with its conserved first and last residue. The D gene is left open where the match is weak. A clone size is listed for some rows: how often the clone was seen (once, few, many), or a class if it is expanded.

size	D	V	J	CDR3	DNA
NA	NA	TRBV2	TRBJ1-2	CASATGNYGYTF	TGTGCCAGCGCTACAGGGAACTATGGCTACACCTTC
many	TRBD1	TRBV4-1	TRBJ1-2	CASSQDLWDRRVYGYTF	TGCGCCAGCAGCCAAGATCTGTGGGACAGGAGAGTCTATGGCTACACCTTC
few	TRBD2	TRBV6-5	TRBJ2-1	CASSSPVAGVINEQFF	TGTGCCAGCAGTTCCCCGGTAGCGGGGGTTATTAATGAGCAGTTCTTC
once	TRBD2	TRBV2	TRBJ2-7	CATFSGRPPEQYF	TGTGCCACCTTTAGCGGGAGACCTCCCGAGCAGTACTTC
NA	NA	TRBV15	TRBJ2-1	CATAVSYNEQFF	TGTGCCACCGCAGTCTCGTACAATGAGCAGTTCTTC
few	NA	TRBV4-2	TRBJ1-1	CASSQESISGLGTEAFF	TGTGCCAGCAGCCAAGAATCGATTTCAGGGTTAGGCACTGAAGCTTTCTTT
NA	NA	TRBV6-5	TRBJ2-7	CASNMGGEQYF	TGTGCCAGCAATATGGGGGGCGAGCAGTACTTC
NA	TRBD2	TRBV9	TRBJ2-7	CASSEGLAYEQYF	TGTGCCAGCAGCGAAGGACTAGCCTACGAGCAGTACTTC
few	NA	TRBV7-3	TRBJ2-7	CASSLMVAYEQYF	TGTGCCAGCAGCTTAATGGTAGCGTACGAGCAGTACTTC
NA	NA	TRBV4-3	TRBJ1-4	CASSQAGGAVEKLFF	TGCGCCAGCAGCCAAGCCGGGGGGGCGGTTGAAAAACTGTTTTTT
NA	NA	TRBV5-5	TRBJ2-7	CASSLEAGGGYEQYF	TGTGCCAGCAGCTTGGAAGCAGGAGGAGGGTACGAGCAGTACTTC
NA	NA	TRBV3-1/TRBV3-2	TRBJ1-6	CASRELSGTRNSPLHF	TGTGCCAGCAGAGAGCTCTCCGGGACAAGAAATTCACCCCTCCACTTT